The rows below give T cell receptor beta chains drawn from one sample of a study of cytomegalovirus exposure and HLA in healthy donors. TCRdb keeps only in-frame clones here, not all; method: immunoSEQ multiplex PCR. The repertoire has around 100,000 clones, approximately 82% of them found once; the top ten carry approximately 2.4%. The specimen was PBMCs. Every receptor here comes from a man in his forties in good health and CMV-seronegative. Each CDR3 is given with its conserved first and last residue. D genes are given only for firm matches. Clone size is given for some rows only: seen once, a few or many times, or a class if the clone is expanded.

D: NA; V: TRBV5-1; size: NA; J: TRBJ1-2; CDR3: CASSVQATNYGYTF; DNA: TGCGCCAGCAGCGTTCAGGCGACTAACTATGGCTACACCTTC
D: NA; V: TRBV7-8; size: NA; J: TRBJ1-1; CDR3: CASSLGGGGMPPAFF; DNA: TGTGCCAGCAGCTTAGGGGGCGGGGGGATGCCCCCAGCTTTCTTT
D: NA; V: TRBV29-1; size: NA; J: TRBJ2-3; CDR3: CSVQQLADRENTDTQYF; DNA: TGCAGCGTTCAACAACTAGCTGACAGGGAAAACACAGATACGCAGTATTTT
D: NA; V: TRBV5-1; size: few; J: TRBJ2-7; CDR3: CASSSTGSGEQYF; DNA: TGCGCCAGCAGCTCAACAGGGTCGGGCGAGCAGTACTTC
D: NA; V: TRBV4-1; size: NA; J: TRBJ1-4; CDR3: CASSQLLVGEKLFF; DNA: TGCGCCAGCAGCCAATTGCTGGTCGGGGAAAAACTGTTTTTT
D: NA; V: TRBV15; size: NA; J: TRBJ1-2; CDR3: CATSRGGQGRYGYTF; DNA: TGTGCCACCAGCAGAGGTGGCCAGGGTCGGTATGGCTACACCTTC
D: TRBD1; V: TRBV29-1; size: NA; J: TRBJ2-7; CDR3: CSATDRGDSYEQYF; DNA: TGCAGCGCAACGGACAGGGGGGACTCCTACGAGCAGTACTTC
D: TRBD1; V: TRBV14; size: few; J: TRBJ2-5; CDR3: CASSPGTGFETQYF; DNA: TGTGCCAGCAGCCCTGGGACAGGGTTCGAGACCCAGTACTTC
D: NA; V: TRBV5-1; size: few; J: TRBJ1-6; CDR3: CASSWGDGSSSPLHF; DNA: TGCGCCAGCAGCTGGGGGGACGGGTCGTCCTCACCCCTCCACTTT
D: NA; V: TRBV11-3; size: NA; J: TRBJ2-7; CDR3: CASSLDSTLSSYEQYF; DNA: TGTGCCAGCAGCTTAGATTCGACATTGAGCTCCTACGAGCAGTACTTC
D: TRBD2; V: TRBV7-3; size: NA; J: TRBJ2-1; CDR3: CASRTSGGAGNEQFF; DNA: TGTGCCAGCAGAACTAGCGGGGGGGCTGGGAATGAGCAGTTCTTC
D: NA; V: TRBV11-2; size: NA; J: TRBJ2-3; CDR3: CASKGSRSGTDTQYF; DNA: TGTGCCAGCAAGGGCTCCAGGTCGGGAACAGATACGCAGTATTTT
D: TRBD1; V: TRBV6-5; size: NA; J: TRBJ1-2; CDR3: CASSTGAYVTF; DNA: TGTGCCAGCAGTACAGGGGCCTACGTCACCTTC
D: TRBD1; V: TRBV10-3; size: NA; J: TRBJ1-4; CDR3: CAISVQGALGEKLFF; DNA: TGTGCCATCAGTGTACAGGGGGCGCTGGGTGAAAAACTGTTTTTT
D: TRBD1; V: TRBV27; size: NA; J: TRBJ1-6; CDR3: CASRSQGITYNSPLHF; DNA: TGTGCCAGCAGATCACAGGGGATAACCTATAATTCACCCCTCCACTTT
D: NA; V: TRBV2; size: NA; J: TRBJ2-5; CDR3: CASSRGAETQYF; DNA: TGTGCCAGCAGTAGGGGCGCGGAGACCCAGTACTTC
D: NA; V: TRBV2; size: NA; J: TRBJ1-1; CDR3: CASSEAGQPNTEAFF; DNA: TGTGCCAGCAGTGAAGCGGGGCAGCCTAACACTGAAGCTTTCTTT
D: NA; V: TRBV21-1; size: NA; J: TRBJ2-1; CDR3: CAGILEASYNEQFF; DNA: TGTGCCGGCATTTTGGAGGCGTCCTACAATGAGCAGTTCTTC